Detailed here is one T cell receptor beta chain. The data stem from a study of blood T cell repertoires in COVID-19. Assay: immunoSEQ multiplex PCR; the TCRdb copy retains only in-frame clones and omits some. Among more than 200,000 clones, approximately 86% were seen once, and the ten largest hold under 0.9%. V trimming: 6 bases; J trimming: 7 bases; junction bases outside the gene matches: 10. This CDR3 has 14 residues. The V gene's germline CDR1 is SGHTA and CDR2 FQGNSA. The source of this sequence is a man in his forties with acute or convalescent COVID-19. This sequence joins TRBV7-2 and TRBJ1-1, with 8 bases aligning to TRBD1. The sample consisted of peripheral blood. For the CDR3, the DNA is TGTGCCAGCAGTCGAGGACAGGGTAGAATTGAAGCTTTCTTT. Its protein is CASSRGQGRIEAFF.